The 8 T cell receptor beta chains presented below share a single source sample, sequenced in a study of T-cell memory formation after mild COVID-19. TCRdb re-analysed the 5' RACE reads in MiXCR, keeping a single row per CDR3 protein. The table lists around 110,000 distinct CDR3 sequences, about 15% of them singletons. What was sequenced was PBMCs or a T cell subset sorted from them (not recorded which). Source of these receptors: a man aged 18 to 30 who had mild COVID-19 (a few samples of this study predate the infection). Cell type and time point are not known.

CDR3 sequence reads: CASSTLGGADGELFF. The CDR3 DNA is TGTGCCAGCAGTACCCTAGGGGGCGCTGACGGGGAGCTGTTTTTT. The chain carries TRBV6-6 and TRBJ2-2; 7 nucleotides align to TRBD1. This CDR3 has 15 residues. V dropped 5 bases and J dropped 7; count of bases not matched to a gene: 10. Germline values: CDR1 MNHNY, CDR2 SVGAGI (reference sequence).

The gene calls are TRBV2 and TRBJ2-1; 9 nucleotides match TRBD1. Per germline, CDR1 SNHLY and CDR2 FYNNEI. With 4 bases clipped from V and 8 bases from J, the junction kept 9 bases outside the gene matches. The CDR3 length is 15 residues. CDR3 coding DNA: TGTGCCAGCAGTGCGGACAGGGGTTTGATCCATGAGCAGTTCTTC. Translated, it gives CASSADRGLIHEQFF.

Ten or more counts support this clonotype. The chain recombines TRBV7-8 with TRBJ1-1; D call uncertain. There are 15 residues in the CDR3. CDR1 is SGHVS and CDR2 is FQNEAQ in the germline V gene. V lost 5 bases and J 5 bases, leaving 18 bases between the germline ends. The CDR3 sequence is CASSRVYSVFTEAFF. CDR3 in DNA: TGTGCCAGCAGCAGGGTTTACAGCGTATTTACTGAAGCTTTCTTT.

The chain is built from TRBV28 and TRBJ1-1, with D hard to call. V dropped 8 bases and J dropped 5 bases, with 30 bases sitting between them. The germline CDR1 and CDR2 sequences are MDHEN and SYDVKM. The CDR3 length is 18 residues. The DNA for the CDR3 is TGTGCCAGCGGTAATTCCTTGACCATCGTGGATTGGGGAACTGAAGCTTTCTTT. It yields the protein CASGNSLTIVDWGTEAFF.

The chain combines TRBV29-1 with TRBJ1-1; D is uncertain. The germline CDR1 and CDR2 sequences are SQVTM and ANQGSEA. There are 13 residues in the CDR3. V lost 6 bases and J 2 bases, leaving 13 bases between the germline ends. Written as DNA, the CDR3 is TGCAGCGTCGGATGGGGATTAAACACTGAAGCTTTCTTT. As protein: CSVGWGLNTEAFF.

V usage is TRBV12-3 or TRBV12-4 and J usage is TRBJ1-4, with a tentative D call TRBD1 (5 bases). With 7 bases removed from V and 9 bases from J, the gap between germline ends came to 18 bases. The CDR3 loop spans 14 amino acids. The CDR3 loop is CASKKQPGSQKLFF. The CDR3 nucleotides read TGTGCCAGCAAAAAACAGCCAGGGAGTCAAAAACTGTTTTTT.

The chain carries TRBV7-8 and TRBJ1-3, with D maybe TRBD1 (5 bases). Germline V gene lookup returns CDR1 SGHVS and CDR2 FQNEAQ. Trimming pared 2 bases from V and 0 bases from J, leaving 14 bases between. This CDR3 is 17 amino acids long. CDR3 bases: TGTGCCAGCAGCTTATTTGGGGCCTCGCTCTCTGGAAACACCATATATTTT. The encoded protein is CASSLFGASLSGNTIYF.

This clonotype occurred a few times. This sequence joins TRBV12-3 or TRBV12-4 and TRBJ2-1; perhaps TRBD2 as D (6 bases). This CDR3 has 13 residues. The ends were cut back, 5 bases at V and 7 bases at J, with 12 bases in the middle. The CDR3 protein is CASSPTTRNEQFF. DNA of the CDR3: TGTGCCAGCAGTCCCACGACTAGGAATGAGCAGTTCTTC.